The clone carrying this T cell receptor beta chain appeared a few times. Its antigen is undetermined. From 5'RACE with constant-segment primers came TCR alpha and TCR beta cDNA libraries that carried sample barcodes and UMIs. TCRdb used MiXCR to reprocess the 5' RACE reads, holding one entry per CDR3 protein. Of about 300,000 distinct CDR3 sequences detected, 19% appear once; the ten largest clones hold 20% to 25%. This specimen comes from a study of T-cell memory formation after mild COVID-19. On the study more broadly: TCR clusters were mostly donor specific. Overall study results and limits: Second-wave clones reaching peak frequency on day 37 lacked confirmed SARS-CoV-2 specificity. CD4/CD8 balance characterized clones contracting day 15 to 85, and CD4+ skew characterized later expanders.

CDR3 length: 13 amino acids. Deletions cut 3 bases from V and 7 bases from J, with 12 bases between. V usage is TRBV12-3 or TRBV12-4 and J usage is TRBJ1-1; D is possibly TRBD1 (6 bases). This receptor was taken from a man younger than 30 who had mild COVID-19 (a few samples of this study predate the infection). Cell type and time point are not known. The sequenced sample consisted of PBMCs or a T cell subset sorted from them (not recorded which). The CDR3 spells CASSFEQGGEAFF. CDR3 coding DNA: TGTGCCAGCAGTTTTGAACAGGGCGGTGAAGCTTTCTTT.